The 5 T cell receptor beta chains below were found in one sample sequenced in a study of control samples from healthy donors and cancer patients. Assay used: immunoSEQ multiplex PCR; TCRdb lists only in-frame clones, some missing. The sample records more than 30,000 clones, approximately 93% being singletons. Material for sequencing was blood. Every receptor here comes from a man in his 60s in good health.

The chain carries TRBV7-9 and TRBJ2-1; D is undetermined. V lost 3 bases, J lost 9 bases, and 12 bases lay in between. The CDR3 loop spans 13 amino acids. Per the germline V gene, CDR1 is SEHNR and CDR2 is FQNEAQ (reference sequence). CDR3 protein: CASSFHGGFEQFF. The CDR3 nucleotides read TGTGCCAGCAGCTTCCATGGTGGGTTTGAGCAGTTCTTC.

The CDR3 region has the DNA TGTGCCAGCAGCCGAACAGGGAGGGACGAAAAACTGTTTTTT. Its translation is CASSRTGRDEKLFF. The rearrangement joins TRBV7-9 to TRBJ1-4, with D perhaps TRBD1 (6 bases). Germline V lookup: CDR1 SEHNR, CDR2 FQNEAQ (reference sequence). The length of the CDR3 is 14 residues. V lost 5 bases to trimming and J lost 8 bases, with 15 bases between them.

The V and J genes are TRBV30 and TRBJ2-7; 8 bases are a match to TRBD2. The CDR3 totals 14 residues. Germline CDR1 and CDR2: GTSNPN and SVGIG (reference sequence). V shed 2 bases, J shed 6 bases, and the junction held 9 bases outside the gene matches. In DNA form, the CDR3 reads TGTGCCTGGAGTACACCGGGACTAGTTTTCGAGCAGTACTTC. Translating gives CAWSTPGLVFEQYF.

The chain is built from TRBV25-1 and TRBJ1-1; D not certain. The CDR3 is 13 residues long. Germline lookup yields CDR1 MGHDK and CDR2 SYGVNS. The V end lost 5 bases, the J end lost 6 bases, and 13 bases lay between the germline ends. The CDR3 bases are TGTGCCAGCAGTCCTCGCTCAAACGCTGAAGCTTTCTTT. Protein product: CASSPRSNAEAFF.

This clone was seen just once. V is TRBV6-1 and J is TRBJ2-2; a possible D gene is TRBD1 (6 bases). The CDR3 loop spans 14 amino acids. V lost 0 bases to trimming and J lost 8 bases, with 10 bases between them. The germline CDR1 and CDR2 sequences are MNHNS and SASEGT. CDR3 amino acids: CASSEAGGGGELFF. The CDR3 coding sequence is TGTGCCAGCAGTGAAGCAGGGGGTGGGGGGGAGCTGTTTTTT.